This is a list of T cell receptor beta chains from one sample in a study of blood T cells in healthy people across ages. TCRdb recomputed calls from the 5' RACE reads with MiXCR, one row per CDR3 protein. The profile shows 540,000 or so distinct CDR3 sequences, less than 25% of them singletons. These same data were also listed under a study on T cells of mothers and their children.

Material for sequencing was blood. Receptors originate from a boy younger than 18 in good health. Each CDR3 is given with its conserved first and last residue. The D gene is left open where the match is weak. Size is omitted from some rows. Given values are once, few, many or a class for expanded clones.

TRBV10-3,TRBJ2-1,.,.,TGTGCCATCAGTGAATCGGGCCCCGGGGACAATGAGCAGTTCTTC,CAISESGPGDNEQFF
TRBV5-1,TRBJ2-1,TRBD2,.,TGCGCCAGCATTGCGGGAGGGGGTAATGAGCAGTTCTTC,CASIAGGGNEQFF
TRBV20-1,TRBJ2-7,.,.,TGCAGTGCTAGAGCCATCGACGACTACGAGCAGTACTTC,CSARAIDDYEQYF
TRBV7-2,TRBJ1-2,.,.,TGTGCCAGCAGCTCCGTTGGCAGTATGCCATATGGCTACACCTTC,CASSSVGSMPYGYTF
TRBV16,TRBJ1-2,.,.,TGTGCCGGCAGCCAAGGGGTCGACGATGGCTACACCTTC,CAGSQGVDDGYTF
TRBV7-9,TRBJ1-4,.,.,TGTGCCTCCCGCCTCGGGGAGAATGAAAAACTGTTTTTT,CASRLGENEKLFF
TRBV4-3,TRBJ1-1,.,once,TGCGCCAGCAGCCAAGATTCTCGGGGGATGGAAACTGAAGCTTTCTTT,CASSQDSRGMETEAFF
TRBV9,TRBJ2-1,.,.,TGTGCCAGCAGCCCTTCATGGGGTTCCGGTGGGGAGCAGTTCTTC,CASSPSWGSGGEQFF
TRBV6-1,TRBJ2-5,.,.,TGTGCCAGCACCTCCGGGGGTGGGAGTGTCCTATCCTACCCACAAGAGACCCAGTACTTC,CASTSGGGSVLSYPQETQYF
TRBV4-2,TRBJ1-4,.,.,TGTGCCAGCAGCCCACCCGAAGATGAAAAACTGTTTTTT,CASSPPEDEKLFF
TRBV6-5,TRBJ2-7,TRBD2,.,TGTGCCAGCAGTTACTTCGGGAAACTAGCGGGAGGGGCCGAACACTACGAGCAGTACTTC,CASSYFGKLAGGAEHYEQYF
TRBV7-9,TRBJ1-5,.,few,TGTGCCAGCAGCTTATCCTCCGGTTCTTGGCACCCCCAGCATTTT,CASSLSSGSWHPQHF
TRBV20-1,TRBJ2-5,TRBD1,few,TGCAGTGCCTTACAGGGGGCAAGAGAGACCCAGTACTTC,CSALQGARETQYF
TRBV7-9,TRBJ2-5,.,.,TGTGCCAGCAGCTTAGTGACGGGCCTAGTTGCTAAAGAGACCCAGTACTTC,CASSLVTGLVAKETQYF
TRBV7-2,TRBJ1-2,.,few,TGTGCCAGCAGCTTAAAATCGGCGGGGTACTATGGCTACACCTTC,CASSLKSAGYYGYTF
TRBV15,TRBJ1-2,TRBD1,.,TGTGCCACCAGCAGAGGTCCGAGACAGGGGGGCTATGGCTACACCTTC,CATSRGPRQGGYGYTF
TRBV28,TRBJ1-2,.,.,TGTGCCAGCGCCCGACGGTACTATGGCTACACCTTC,CASARRYYGYTF
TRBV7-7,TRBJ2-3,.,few,TGTGCTAGCAGCCGCCTAGGGCCCACAGATACGCAGTATTTT,CASSRLGPTDTQYF
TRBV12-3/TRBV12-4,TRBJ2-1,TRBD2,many,TGCGCCAGCAGCTTGGGGACTAGCGGGTTTAATGAGCAGTTCTTC,CASSLGTSGFNEQFF
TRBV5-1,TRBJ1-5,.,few,TGCGCCAGCAGCTTCAGGGGTGGCAATCAGCCCCAGCATTTT,CASSFRGGNQPQHF
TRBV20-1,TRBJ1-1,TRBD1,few,TGCAGTGCTAGAGACTTCGGACAGGGAGTAACTGAAGCTTTCTTT,CSARDFGQGVTEAFF
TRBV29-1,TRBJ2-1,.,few,TGCAGCGTCGAAGGTCGGGGAGCCTACAATGAGCAGTTCTTC,CSVEGRGAYNEQFF
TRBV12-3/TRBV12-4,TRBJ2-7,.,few,TGTGCCAGCACTACAGGGATCTCCTACGAGCAGTACTTC,CASTTGISYEQYF
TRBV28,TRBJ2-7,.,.,TGTGCCAGCAGTTTATCCCCGACAGATGTCTCCTACGAGCAGTACTTC,CASSLSPTDVSYEQYF
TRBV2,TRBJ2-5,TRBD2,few,TGTGCCACCTACAGCGGACTAGCCGGGGAGACCCAGTACTTC,CATYSGLAGETQYF
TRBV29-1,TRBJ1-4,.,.,TGCAGCGTTGTGTTTGGACAAGAAAAACTGTTTTTT,CSVVFGQEKLFF
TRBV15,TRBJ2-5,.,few,TGTGCCACCAGCAGAAGACAAGCCCAAGAGACCCAGTACTTC,CATSRRQAQETQYF
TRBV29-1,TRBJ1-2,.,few,TGCAGCGTCGAAAAACAGGGAGGTACGACTGGCTACACCTTC,CSVEKQGGTTGYTF
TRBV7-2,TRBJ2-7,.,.,TGTGCCAGCAGCTTTTCTTCGACAGGAACTGTTGGGCAGTACTTC,CASSFSSTGTVGQYF
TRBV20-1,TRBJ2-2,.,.,TGCAGTGCTACCAACAGGTTGCCCACCGGGGAGCTGTTTTTT,CSATNRLPTGELFF
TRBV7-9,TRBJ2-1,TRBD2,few,TGTGCCAGCATCCCCCCAGCGGGAGCATCTTCTGAGCAGTTCTTC,CASIPPAGASSEQFF
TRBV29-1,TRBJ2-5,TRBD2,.,TGCAGCTCTGGGGGGGGAACCCAGTACTTC,CSSGGGTQYF
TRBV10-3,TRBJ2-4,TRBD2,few,TGTGCCATCAGGGCTAGCGGGAGTGAGGGAAACATTCAGTACTTC,CAIRASGSEGNIQYF
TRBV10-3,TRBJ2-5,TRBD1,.,TGTGCCATCAGGCCCACAGGGGTTGAGACCCAGTACTTC,CAIRPTGVETQYF
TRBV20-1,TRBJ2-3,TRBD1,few,TGCAGTGCTAGAGGGGGGACAGCGACCCACACAGATACGCAGTATTTT,CSARGGTATHTDTQYF
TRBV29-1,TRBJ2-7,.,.,TGCAGCGTTGGGGGTTTTAGGGGCGGCACCTACGAGCAGTACTTC,CSVGGFRGGTYEQYF